Sequencing of this T cell receptor (beta chain) was carried out in a study of blood T cell repertoires in COVID-19. This clone has only a few counts. The CDR3 sequence is 20 residues long. Losses at the gene ends were 2 bases for V and 3 bases for J; bases not matched to a gene: 16. Germline V CDR1 and CDR2: LNHDA, SQIVND (reference sequence). Using immunoSEQ multiplex PCR, the repertoire was profiled, and TCRdb retains in-frame clones only, with some absent. The sample has fewer than 300,000 clones; around 84% are singletons. The chain carries TRBV19 and TRBJ2-7, with 13 bases aligning to TRBD2. Sequenced sample: PBMCs or T cells enriched from blood (not recorded which). The receptor was derived from a man aged 35-49 years who had been exposed to COVID-19. CDR3 loop: CASSIKRIGLAGVGNYEQYF. CDR3 bases: TGTGCCAGTAGTATAAAAAGAATTGGACTAGCGGGGGTGGGGAACTACGAGCAGTACTTC. Looking up the rest from reference TRBV19 and TRBJ2-7 gives the full variable domain: DGGITQSPKYLFRKEGQNVTLSCEQNLNHDAMYWYRQDPGQGLRLIYYSQIVNDFQKGDIAEGYSVSREKKESFPLTVTSAQKNPTAFYLCASSIKRIGLAGVGNYEQYFGPGTRLTVT.